This T cell receptor beta chain was sequenced in a study of T cell responses to AZD1222 COVID-19 vaccine. Sequencing was performed with immunoSEQ multiplex PCR; in TCRdb, only in-frame clones are kept and a portion is missing. The table includes about 150,000 clones, under 95% detected once. In its sample, this clone was seen once. The target antigen is unknown. V was clipped by 0 bases and J by 4 bases, with 7 bases between them. The CDR3 loop spans 14 amino acids. Germline V gene sequence: CDR1 MNHEY, CDR2 SVGAGI. Findings and limits, study-wide: Researchers took repertoire samples only after the peak T cell response had come. At 160-218 and 743-854, vaccine-associated CD4 TCRs were dominant, and they spanned spike. Donors were mostly white British, more females; clonal diversity possibly underestimated.

The chain carries TRBV6-5 and TRBJ1-5; D unclear. The sample in question was peripheral blood, obtained on day 0 of AZD1222 vaccination. This TCR was sampled from an adult in good health. The CDR3 protein is CASSYSGINQPQHF. The CDR3 DNA follows: TGTGCCAGCAGTTACTCAGGTATTAATCAGCCCCAGCATTTT.